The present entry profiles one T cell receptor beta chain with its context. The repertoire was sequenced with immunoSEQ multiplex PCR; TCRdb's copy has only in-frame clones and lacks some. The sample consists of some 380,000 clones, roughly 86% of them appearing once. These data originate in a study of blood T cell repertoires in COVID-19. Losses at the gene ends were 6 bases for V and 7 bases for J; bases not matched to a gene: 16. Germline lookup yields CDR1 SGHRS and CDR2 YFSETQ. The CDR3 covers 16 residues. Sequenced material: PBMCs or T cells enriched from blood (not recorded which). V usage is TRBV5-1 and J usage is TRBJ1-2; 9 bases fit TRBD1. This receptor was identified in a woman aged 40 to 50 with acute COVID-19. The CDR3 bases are TGCGCCAGCAATCGCGGGACAGGGACCCAGGGGAGTGGCTACACCTTC. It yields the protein CASNRGTGTQGSGYTF. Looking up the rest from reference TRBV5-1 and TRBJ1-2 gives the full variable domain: KAGVTQTPRYLIKTRGQQVTLSCSPISGHRSVSWYQQTPGQGLQFLFEYFSETQRNKGNFPGRFSGRQFSNSRSEMNVSTLELGDSALYLCASNRGTGTQGSGYTFGSGTRLTVV.